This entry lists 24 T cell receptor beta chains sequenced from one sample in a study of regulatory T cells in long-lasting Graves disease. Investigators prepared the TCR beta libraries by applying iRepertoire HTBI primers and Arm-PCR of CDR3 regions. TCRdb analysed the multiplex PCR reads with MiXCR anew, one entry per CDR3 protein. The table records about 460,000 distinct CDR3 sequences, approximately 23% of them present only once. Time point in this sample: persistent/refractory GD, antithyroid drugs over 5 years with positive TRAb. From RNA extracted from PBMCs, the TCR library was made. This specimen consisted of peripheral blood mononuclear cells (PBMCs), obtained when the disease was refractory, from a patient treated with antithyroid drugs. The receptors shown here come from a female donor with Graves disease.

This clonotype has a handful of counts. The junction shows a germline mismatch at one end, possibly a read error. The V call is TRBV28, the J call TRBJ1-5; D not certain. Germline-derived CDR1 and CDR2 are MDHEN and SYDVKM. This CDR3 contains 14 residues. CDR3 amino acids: CASSLVRSNRPQHF. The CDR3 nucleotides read TGTGCCAGCAGTTTAGTCAGAAGCAATCGGCCCCAGCATTTT.

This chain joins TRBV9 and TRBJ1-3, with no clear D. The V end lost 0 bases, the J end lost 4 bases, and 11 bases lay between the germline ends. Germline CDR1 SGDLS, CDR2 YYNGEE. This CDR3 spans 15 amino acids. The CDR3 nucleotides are TGTGCCAGCAGCGTAGTGGCGGCGCCAGGAAACACCATATATTTT. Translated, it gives CASSVVAAPGNTIYF.

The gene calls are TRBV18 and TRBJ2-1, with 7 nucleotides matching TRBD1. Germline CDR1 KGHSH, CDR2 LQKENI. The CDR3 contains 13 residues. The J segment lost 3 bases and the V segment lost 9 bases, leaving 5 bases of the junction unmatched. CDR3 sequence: CASSGTDYNEQFF. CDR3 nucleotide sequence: TGTGCCAGTTCCGGGACAGACTACAATGAGCAGTTCTTC.

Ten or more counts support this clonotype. In nucleotides, the CDR3 is TGTGCCAGCGCCGGGACAGGGGTCGAGCAGTACTTC. Its protein product is CASAGTGVEQYF. V and J are TRBV2 and TRBJ2-7; TRBD1 matches at 10 bases. CDR1 is SNHLY, CDR2 FYNNEI, per germline. Trimming took 8 bases from V and 6 from J; bases not matched to a gene: 4. The CDR3 is 12 residues long.

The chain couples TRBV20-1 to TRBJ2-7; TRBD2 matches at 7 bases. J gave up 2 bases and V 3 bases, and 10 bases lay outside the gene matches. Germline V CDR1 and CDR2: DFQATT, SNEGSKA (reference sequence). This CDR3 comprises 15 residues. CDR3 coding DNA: TGCAGTGCTAGGATCCGGGGGGAAATCCCCTACGAGCAGTACTTC. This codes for CSARIRGEIPYEQYF.

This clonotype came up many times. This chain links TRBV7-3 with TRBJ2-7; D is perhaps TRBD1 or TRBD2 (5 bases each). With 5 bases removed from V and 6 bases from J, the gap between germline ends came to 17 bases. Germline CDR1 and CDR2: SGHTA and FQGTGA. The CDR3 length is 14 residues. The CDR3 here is CASSQGVNLGEQYF. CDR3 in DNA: TGTGCCAGCAGCCAGGGAGTGAATCTAGGCGAGCAGTACTTC.

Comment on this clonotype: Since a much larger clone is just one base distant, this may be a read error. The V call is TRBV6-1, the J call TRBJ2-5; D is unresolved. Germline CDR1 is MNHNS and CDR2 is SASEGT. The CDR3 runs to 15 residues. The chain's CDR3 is CTSSERPTYQETQYF. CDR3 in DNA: TGTACCAGCAGTGAACGCCCAACGTACCAAGAGACCCAGTACTTC.

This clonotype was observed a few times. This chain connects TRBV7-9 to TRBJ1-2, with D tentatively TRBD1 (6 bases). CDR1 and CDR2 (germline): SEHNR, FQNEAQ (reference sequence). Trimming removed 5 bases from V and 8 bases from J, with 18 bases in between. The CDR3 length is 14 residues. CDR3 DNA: TGTGCCAGCAGCCCTAACGTGGGGGCCCAGGGCTACACCTTC. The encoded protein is CASSPNVGAQGYTF.

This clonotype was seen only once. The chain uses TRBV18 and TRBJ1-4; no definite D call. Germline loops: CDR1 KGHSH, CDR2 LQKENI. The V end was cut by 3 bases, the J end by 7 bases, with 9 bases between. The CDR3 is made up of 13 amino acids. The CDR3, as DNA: TGTGCCAGCTCACCTGGTTCGGCTGAAAAACTGTTTTTT. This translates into CASSPGSAEKLFF.

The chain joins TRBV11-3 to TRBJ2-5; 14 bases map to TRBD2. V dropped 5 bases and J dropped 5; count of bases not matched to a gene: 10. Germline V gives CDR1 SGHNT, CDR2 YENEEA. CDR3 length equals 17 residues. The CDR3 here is CASSPGLAGGPEETQYF. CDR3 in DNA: TGTGCCAGCAGCCCAGGACTAGCGGGGGGCCCAGAGGAGACCCAGTACTTC.

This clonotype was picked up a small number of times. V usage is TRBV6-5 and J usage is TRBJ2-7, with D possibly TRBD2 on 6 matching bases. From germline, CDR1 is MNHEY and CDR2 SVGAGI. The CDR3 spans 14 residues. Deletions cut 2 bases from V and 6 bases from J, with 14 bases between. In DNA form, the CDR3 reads TGTGCCAGCAGTTACAATGGCGGGGTCGGCGAGCAGTACTTC. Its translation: CASSYNGGVGEQYF.

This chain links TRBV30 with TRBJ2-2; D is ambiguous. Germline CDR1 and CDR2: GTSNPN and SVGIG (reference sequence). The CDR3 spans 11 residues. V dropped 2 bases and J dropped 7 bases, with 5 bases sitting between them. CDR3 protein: CAWSNGGELFF. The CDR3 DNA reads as TGTGCCTGGAGTAACGGCGGGGAGCTGTTTTTT.

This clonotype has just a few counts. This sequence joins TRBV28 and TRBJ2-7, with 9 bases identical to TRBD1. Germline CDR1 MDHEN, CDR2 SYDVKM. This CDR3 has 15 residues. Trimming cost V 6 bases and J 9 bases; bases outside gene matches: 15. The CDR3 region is CASRGAGTGNGGQYF. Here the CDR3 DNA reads TGTGCCAGCAGGGGGGCCGGGACAGGGAATGGCGGGCAGTACTTC.

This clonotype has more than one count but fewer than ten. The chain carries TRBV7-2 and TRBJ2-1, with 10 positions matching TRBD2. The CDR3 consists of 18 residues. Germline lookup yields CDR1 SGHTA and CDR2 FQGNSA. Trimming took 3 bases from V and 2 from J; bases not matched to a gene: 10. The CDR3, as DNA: TGTGCCAGCAGCTTGACTAGCGGGCTAAGTATGACCTACAATGAGCAGTTCTTC. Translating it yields CASSLTSGLSMTYNEQFF.

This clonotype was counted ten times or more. DNA for the CDR3: TGTGCCAGCAGTTTAGCCGGATTTGGGGCTTTCTTT. Its protein product is CASSLAGFGAFF. The chain joins TRBV28 to TRBJ1-1, with D hard to call. V was pared by 2 bases and J by 11 bases, with 12 bases between. The CDR3 is 12 amino acids. Germline CDR1 and CDR2: MDHEN and SYDVKM.

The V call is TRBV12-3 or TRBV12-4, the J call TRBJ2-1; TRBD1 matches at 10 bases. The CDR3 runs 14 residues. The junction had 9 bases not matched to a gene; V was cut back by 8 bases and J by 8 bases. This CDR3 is CASGAGTGVDEQFF. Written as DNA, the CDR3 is TGTGCCAGCGGGGCCGGGACAGGGGTTGATGAGCAGTTCTTC.

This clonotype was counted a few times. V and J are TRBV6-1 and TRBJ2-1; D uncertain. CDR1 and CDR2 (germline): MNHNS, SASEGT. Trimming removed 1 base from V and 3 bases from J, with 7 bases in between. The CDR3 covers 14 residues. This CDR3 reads CASSEVAGYNEQFF. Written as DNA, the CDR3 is TGTGCCAGCAGTGAAGTAGCAGGCTACAATGAGCAGTTCTTC.

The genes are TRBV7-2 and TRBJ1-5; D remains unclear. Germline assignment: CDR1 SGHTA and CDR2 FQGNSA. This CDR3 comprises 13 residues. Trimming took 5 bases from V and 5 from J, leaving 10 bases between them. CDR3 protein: CASSESPYQPQHF. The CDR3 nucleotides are TGTGCCAGCAGCGAGTCCCCCTATCAGCCCCAGCATTTT.

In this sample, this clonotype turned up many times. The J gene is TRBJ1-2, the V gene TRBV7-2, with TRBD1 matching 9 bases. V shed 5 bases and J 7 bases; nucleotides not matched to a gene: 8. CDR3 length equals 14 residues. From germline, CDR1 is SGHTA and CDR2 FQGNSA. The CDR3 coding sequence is TGTGCCAGCAGCCCCAACAGGGGGCCTGGTGGCTACACCTTC. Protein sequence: CASSPNRGPGGYTF.

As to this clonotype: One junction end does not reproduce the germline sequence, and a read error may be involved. This CDR3 reads CTSSTPLSTGELFF. For the CDR3, the DNA is TGTACCAGCAGCACCCCCCTATCCACCGGGGAGCTGTTTTTT. The rearrangement uses TRBV11-3 and TRBJ2-2; D is ambiguous. The CDR3 has 14 residues. Looked up from germline, CDR1 is SGHNT and CDR2 is YENEEA.

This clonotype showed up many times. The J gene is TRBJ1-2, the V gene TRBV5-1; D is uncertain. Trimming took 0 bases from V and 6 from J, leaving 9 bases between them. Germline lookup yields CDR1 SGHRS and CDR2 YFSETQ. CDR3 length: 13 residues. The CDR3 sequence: CASSLEAEDGYTF. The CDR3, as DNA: TGCGCCAGCAGCTTGGAAGCAGAGGATGGCTACACCTTC.

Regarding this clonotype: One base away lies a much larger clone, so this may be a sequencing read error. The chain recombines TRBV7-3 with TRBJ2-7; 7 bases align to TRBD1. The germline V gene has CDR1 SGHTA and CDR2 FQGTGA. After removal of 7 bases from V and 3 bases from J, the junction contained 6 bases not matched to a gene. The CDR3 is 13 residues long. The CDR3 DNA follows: TGTGCCAGCAAGGGGGCAGCGAACTACGAGCAGTACTTC. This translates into CASKGAANYEQYF.

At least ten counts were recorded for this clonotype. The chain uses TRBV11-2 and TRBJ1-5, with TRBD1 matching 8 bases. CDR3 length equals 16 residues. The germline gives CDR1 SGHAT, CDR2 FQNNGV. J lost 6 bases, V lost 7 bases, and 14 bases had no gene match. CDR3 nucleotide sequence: TGTGCCAGCACGTCTCCCGGGGACAGGCGGGTTCAGCCCCAGCATTTT. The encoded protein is CASTSPGDRRVQPQHF.

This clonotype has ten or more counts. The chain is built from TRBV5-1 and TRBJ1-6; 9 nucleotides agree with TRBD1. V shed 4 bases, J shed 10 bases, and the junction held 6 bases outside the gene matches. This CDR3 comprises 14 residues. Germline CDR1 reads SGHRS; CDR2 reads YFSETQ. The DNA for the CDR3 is TGCGCCAGCAGCCTAAACAGGGGGCAATCACCCCTCCACTTT. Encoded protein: CASSLNRGQSPLHF.